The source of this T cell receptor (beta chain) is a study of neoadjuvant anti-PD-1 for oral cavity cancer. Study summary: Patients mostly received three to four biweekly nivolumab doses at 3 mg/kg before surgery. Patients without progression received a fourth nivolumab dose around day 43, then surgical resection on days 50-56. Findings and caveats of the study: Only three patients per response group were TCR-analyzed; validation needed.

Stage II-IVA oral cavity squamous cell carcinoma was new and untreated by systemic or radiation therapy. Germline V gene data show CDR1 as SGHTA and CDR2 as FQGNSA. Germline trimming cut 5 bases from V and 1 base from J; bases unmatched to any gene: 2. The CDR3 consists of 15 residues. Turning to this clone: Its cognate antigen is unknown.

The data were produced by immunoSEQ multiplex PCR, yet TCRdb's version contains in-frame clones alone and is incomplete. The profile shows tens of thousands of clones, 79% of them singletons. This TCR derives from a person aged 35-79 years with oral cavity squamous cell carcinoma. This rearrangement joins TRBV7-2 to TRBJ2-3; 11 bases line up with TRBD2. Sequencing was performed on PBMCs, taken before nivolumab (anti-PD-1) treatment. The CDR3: CASSQLAGGTDTQYF. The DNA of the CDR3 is TGTGCCAGCAGCCAACTAGCGGGGGGCACAGATACGCAGTATTTT. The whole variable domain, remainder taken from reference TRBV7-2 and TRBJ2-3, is GAGVSQSPSNKVTEKGKDVELRCDPISGHTALYWYRQSLGQGLEFLIYFQGNSAPDKSGLPSDRFSAERTGGSVSTLTIQRTQQEDSAVYLCASSQLAGGTDTQYFGPGTRLTVL.